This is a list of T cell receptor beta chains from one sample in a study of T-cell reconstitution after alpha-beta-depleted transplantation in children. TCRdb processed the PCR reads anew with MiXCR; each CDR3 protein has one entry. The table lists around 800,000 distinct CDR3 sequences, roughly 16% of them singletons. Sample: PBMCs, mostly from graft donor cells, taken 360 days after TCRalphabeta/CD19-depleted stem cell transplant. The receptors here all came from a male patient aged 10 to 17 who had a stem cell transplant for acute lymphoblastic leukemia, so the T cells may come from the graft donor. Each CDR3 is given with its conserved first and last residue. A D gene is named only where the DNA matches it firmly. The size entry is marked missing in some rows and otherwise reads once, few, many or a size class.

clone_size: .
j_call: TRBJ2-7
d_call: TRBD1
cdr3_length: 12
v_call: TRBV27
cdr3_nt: TGTGCCAGCAGGGAACAGGGGGGCGAGCAGTACTTC
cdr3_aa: CASREQGGEQYF

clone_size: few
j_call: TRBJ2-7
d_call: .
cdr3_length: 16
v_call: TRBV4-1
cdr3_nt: TGCGCCAGCAGCCAAGCAACAATGGGTGTACCTTACGAGCAGTACTTC
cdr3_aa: CASSQATMGVPYEQYF

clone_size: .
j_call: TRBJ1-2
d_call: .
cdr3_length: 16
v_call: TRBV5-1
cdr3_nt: TGCGCCAGCAGTCGGCAGAGCCATAGGCAGGGCTATGGCTACACCTTC
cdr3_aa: CASSRQSHRQGYGYTF

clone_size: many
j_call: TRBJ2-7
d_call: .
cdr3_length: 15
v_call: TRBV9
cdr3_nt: TGTGCCAGCAGCGTAGAAGGGGAGATGGGATACGAGCAGTACTTC
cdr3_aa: CASSVEGEMGYEQYF

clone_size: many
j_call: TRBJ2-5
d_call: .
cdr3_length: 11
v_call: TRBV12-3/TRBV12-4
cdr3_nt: TGTGCCAGCAGGTCAGAGGAGACCCAGTACTTC
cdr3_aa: CASRSEETQYF

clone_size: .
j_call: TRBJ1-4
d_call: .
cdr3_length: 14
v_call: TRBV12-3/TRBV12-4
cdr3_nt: TGTGCCAGCAGGCTCGGGGGAGGCGGTGAAAAACTGTTTTTT
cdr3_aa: CASRLGGGGEKLFF

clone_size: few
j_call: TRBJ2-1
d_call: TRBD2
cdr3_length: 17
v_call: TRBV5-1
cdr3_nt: TGCGCCAGCAGCCGCGAGGGAGTAGCGGGAATGGGTTCTGAGCAGTTCTTC
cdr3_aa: CASSREGVAGMGSEQFF

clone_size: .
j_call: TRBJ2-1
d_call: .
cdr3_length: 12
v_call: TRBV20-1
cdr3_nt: TGCAGTGCTCCCCAAGATAGGTACGCTCAGTTCTTC
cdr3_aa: CSAPQDRYAQFF

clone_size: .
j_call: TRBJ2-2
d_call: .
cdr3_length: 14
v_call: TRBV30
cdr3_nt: TGTGCCTGGAGTTATCGGGGGAACACCGGGGAGCTGTTTTTT
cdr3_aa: CAWSYRGNTGELFF

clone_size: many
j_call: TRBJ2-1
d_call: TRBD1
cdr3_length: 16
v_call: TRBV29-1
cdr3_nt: TGCAGCGTTGGGGGATTCGTGCAGGGGGCGCGCAATGAGCAGTTCTTC
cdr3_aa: CSVGGFVQGARNEQFF

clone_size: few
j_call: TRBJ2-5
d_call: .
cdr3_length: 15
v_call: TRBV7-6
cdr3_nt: TGTGCCAGCAGCTTGCATGGGACGGTGCAAGAGACCCAGTACTTC
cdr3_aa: CASSLHGTVQETQYF

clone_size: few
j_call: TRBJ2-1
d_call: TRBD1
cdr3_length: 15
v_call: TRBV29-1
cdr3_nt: TGCAGCGTACCACGAAGAGGGGGCATCTACAATGAGCAGTTCTTC
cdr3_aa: CSVPRRGGIYNEQFF

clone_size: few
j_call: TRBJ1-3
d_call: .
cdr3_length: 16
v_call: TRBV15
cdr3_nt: TGTGCCACCAGCAGATCGAGGGGAGCCCCTGGAAACACCATATATTTT
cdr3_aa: CATSRSRGAPGNTIYF

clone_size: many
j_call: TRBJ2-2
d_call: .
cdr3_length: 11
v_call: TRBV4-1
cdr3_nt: TGTGCCAGCAGCCAAGCCGGGGAGCTGTTTTTT
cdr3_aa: CASSQAGELFF

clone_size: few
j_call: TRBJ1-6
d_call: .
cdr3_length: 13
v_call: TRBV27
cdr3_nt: TGTGCCAGCAGGAAGGTCTACAATTCACCCCTCCACTTT
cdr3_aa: CASRKVYNSPLHF

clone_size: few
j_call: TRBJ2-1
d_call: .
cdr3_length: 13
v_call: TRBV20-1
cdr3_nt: TGCAGTGCTAGAGGGGGGTCGGCGAATGAGCAGTTCTTC
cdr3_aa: CSARGGSANEQFF

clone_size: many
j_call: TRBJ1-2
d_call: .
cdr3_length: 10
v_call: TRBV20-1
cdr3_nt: TGCAGTGCTAGAAGTGGGGGCTGGACCTTC
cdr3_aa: CSARSGGWTF

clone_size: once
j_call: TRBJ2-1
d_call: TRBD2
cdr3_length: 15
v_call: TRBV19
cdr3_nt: TGTGCCAGTACCTCACTAGCGGGGACCTACAATGAGCAGTTCTTC
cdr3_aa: CASTSLAGTYNEQFF

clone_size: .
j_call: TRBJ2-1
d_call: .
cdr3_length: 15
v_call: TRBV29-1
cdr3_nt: TGCAGCGTTCCCCCATCGCCAGGGAAGCTTGGTGAGCAGTTCTTC
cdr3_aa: CSVPPSPGKLGEQFF

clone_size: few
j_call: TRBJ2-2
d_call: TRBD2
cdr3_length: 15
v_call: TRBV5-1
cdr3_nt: TGCGCCAGCAGCCAAATGGGACTAGCGGGACGGGAGCTGTTTTTT
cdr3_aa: CASSQMGLAGRELFF

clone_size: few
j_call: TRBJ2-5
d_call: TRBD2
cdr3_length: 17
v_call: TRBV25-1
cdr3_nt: TGTGCCAGCAGTGAATGGATAGCGGGAGGAAGATGGGAGACCCAGTACTTC
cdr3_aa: CASSEWIAGGRWETQYF

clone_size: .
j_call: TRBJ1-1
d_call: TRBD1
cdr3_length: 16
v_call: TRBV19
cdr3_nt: TGTGCCAGTTACAGGGGGCAAGGAAGGTCGGGCAATGAAGCTTTCTTT
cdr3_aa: CASYRGQGRSGNEAFF

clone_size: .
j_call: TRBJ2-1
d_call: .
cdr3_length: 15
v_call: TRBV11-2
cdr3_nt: TGTGCCAGCAGCTTATTAGACAGAGCCTACAATGAGCAGTTCTTC
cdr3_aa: CASSLLDRAYNEQFF

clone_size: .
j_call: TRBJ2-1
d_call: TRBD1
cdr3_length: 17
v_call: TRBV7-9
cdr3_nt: TGTGCCAGCAGCAGAATACCGGGACAGGGGGCTAGTGATGAGCAGTTCTTC
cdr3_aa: CASSRIPGQGASDEQFF

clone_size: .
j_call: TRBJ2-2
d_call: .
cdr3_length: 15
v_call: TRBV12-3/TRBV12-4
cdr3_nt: TGTGCCAGCAGTCACCCCAGGGAGCACACCGGGGAGCTGTTTTTT
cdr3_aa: CASSHPREHTGELFF

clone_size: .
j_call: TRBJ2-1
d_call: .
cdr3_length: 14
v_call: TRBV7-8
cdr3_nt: TGTGCCAGCAGCCCCCGGGACACATACAATGAGCAGTTCTTC
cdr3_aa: CASSPRDTYNEQFF

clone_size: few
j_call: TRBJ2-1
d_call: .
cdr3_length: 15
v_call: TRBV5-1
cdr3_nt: TGCGCCAGCAGCTTGGTCGAGTCCCCCTACAATGAGCAGTTCTTC
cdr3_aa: CASSLVESPYNEQFF

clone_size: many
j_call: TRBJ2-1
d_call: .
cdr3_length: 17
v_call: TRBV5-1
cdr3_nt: TGCGCCAGCAGCTTGGCGCCAGGTCAGCCTAGGATCAATGAGCAGTTCTTC
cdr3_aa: CASSLAPGQPRINEQFF